This T cell receptor (beta chain) was captured by sequencing in a study of OX40 agonist ivuxolimab in advanced cancers. Study-wide background: Patients in dose escalation had liver, melanoma, kidney or head and neck cancers. The study's findings and limits: More expanded clones were seen, on average, in CD8+ T cells than in CD4+.

In regard to this clone: Its antigen is not known.

Libraries were prepared by immunoSEQ multiplex PCR; TCRdb keeps only in-frame clonotypes and omits some of them. The data hold around 80,000 clones, with roughly 87% observed a single time. This specimen was CD4+ or CD8+ T cells sorted from blood, taken in a trial of the OX40 agonist ivuxolimab. The receptor's source is an adult with an advanced solid tumor such as melanoma, head and neck, liver or kidney cancer.

CDR3 DNA: TGTGCCAGCAGCTTGGCCCCGGGTAACACAGATACGCAGTATTTT. Translating it yields CASSLAPGNTDTQYF. This chain joins TRBV5-4 and TRBJ2-3; D unclear. The V gene's germline CDR1 is SGHNT and CDR2 YYREEE (reference sequence). This CDR3 is 15 amino acids long. Trimming stripped 0 bases from V and 2 bases from J, with 10 bases between.